The 14 T cell receptor beta chains below all came from one sample that was sequenced in a study of cytomegalovirus exposure and HLA in healthy donors. 13 Jbeta primers and 60 Vbeta primers were used for the PCR. This table comes from immunoSEQ multiplex PCR, and its TCRdb copy is limited to in-frame clones, with some not included. This repertoire shows 100,000 to 150,000 clones, about 80% found once; its top ten account for roughly 4.2%. Sequencing was carried out using PBMCs. These receptors were taken from a woman aged 40 to 50 in good health and CMV-seronegative.

V usage is TRBV5-6 and J usage is TRBJ2-7; 10 positions match TRBD1. CDR3 length: 15 residues. Germline CDR1 and CDR2: SGHDT and YYEEEE. Germline trimming cut 0 bases from V and 6 bases from J; bases unmatched to any gene: 6. This CDR3 reads CASSLVRDRGGEQYF. The CDR3 DNA reads TGTGCCAGCAGCTTGGTCAGGGACAGGGGTGGCGAGCAGTACTTC.

This clone turned up a few times. The genes are TRBV29-1 and TRBJ1-2, with a weak D call TRBD1 (5 bases). Trimming cost V 0 bases and J 4 bases, with 12 bases left between them. This CDR3 comprises 14 residues. Germline CDR1 and CDR2: SQVTM and ANQGSEA. The chain's CDR3 is CSVEDGASRYGYTF. Here the CDR3 DNA reads TGCAGCGTTGAAGATGGGGCCTCCCGCTATGGCTACACCTTC.

J is TRBJ2-2 and V is TRBV7-9; a possible D gene is TRBD1 (6 bases). Trimming stripped 3 bases from V and 1 base from J, with 12 bases between. The CDR3 contains 16 residues. In germline, CDR1 is SEHNR, CDR2 FQNEAQ (reference sequence). CDR3 coding DNA: TGTGCCAGCAGCTTCCCCGGCAGGGGGAACACCGGGGAGCTGTTTTTT. It is translated as CASSFPGRGNTGELFF.

The V and J genes are TRBV4-3 and TRBJ1-1; the D is unclear. The CDR3 is 14 residues long. Trimming left V 3 bases short and J 1 base short, with 9 bases between. The germline V gene has CDR1 LGHNA and CDR2 YSLEER. The CDR3 protein is CASSHGGTNTEAFF. The DNA of the CDR3 is TGCGCCAGCAGCCATGGCGGCACGAACACTGAAGCTTTCTTT.

This clone was picked up a small number of times. The chain recombines TRBV6-5 with TRBJ1-6; TRBD1 matches 9 bases. Germline trimming cut 6 bases from V and 9 bases from J; bases unmatched to any gene: 9. The CDR3 has 15 residues. CDR1 is MNHEY and CDR2 is SVGAGI in the germline V gene. CDR3 in DNA: TGTGCCAGCAGCGGTGGACAGGGGTATCGTTCACCCCTCCACTTT. As protein: CASSGGQGYRSPLHF.

This clone showed up just once. This chain uses TRBV2 with TRBJ2-1, with D perhaps matching TRBD1 (5 bases). V lost 4 bases and J lost 12, with 16 bases in between. Per the germline V gene, CDR1 is SNHLY and CDR2 is FYNNEI. The length of the CDR3 is 13 residues. The CDR3 DNA reads TGTGCCAGCAGTGTAACAGGTACAATGAGGCAGTTCTTC. Protein: CASSVTGTMRQFF.

The gene calls are TRBV5-1 and TRBJ2-1; 8 bases are shared with TRBD2. V shed 0 bases, J shed 5 bases, and the junction held 10 bases outside the gene matches. Germline assignment: CDR1 SGHRS and CDR2 YFSETQ. This CDR3 comprises 17 residues. The CDR3 bases are TGCGCCAGCAGCTTGGGACCCGGGCTAGCGGGTAACAATGAGCAGTTCTTC. Translated, it gives CASSLGPGLAGNNEQFF. The complete variable domain, with remaining parts taken from reference TRBV5-1 and TRBJ2-1, reads KAGVTQTPRYLIKTRGQQVTLSCSPISGHRSVSWYQQTPGQGLQFLFEYFSETQRNKGNFPGRFSGRQFSNSRSEMNVSTLELGDSALYLCASSLGPGLAGNNEQFFGPGTRLTVL.

In its sample, this clone was seen a few times. V and J are TRBV4-3 and TRBJ2-2; tentative D call: TRBD2 (5 bases). Germline lookup yields CDR1 LGHNA and CDR2 YSLEER. V gave up 6 bases and J gave up 0 bases, with 11 bases separating them. The CDR3 has 15 amino acids. The CDR3, as DNA: TGCGCCAGCAGGTCCTCCGGGACGAACACCGGGGAGCTGTTTTTT. It translates to CASRSSGTNTGELFF.

This clone was picked up a small number of times. The genes are TRBV6-6 and TRBJ2-3; D is unclear. The germline gives CDR1 MNHNY, CDR2 SVGAGI (reference sequence). V was clipped by 3 bases and J by 1 base, with 5 bases between them. The CDR3 is made up of 13 amino acids. The CDR3 here is CASSYQGTDTQYF. CDR3 nucleotides: TGTGCCAGCAGTTATCAGGGCACAGATACGCAGTATTTT.

The V call is TRBV13, the J call TRBJ2-5; 10 positions agree with TRBD2. This CDR3 is built from 16 residues. Looked up from germline, CDR1 is PRHDT and CDR2 is FYEKMQ (reference sequence). V lost 5 bases and J lost 4; bases outside the gene matches: 10. CDR3 protein: CASSPQSGGAGETQYF. CDR3 DNA sequence: TGTGCCAGCAGCCCCCAAAGCGGGGGGGCGGGAGAGACCCAGTACTTC.

The V call is TRBV7-8, the J call TRBJ2-7; 13 bases agree with TRBD2. V trimming: 3 bases; J trimming: 4 bases; junction bases outside the gene matches: 0. Per the germline V gene, CDR1 is SGHVS and CDR2 is FQNEAQ. This CDR3 has 14 residues. The CDR3 sequence is CASSLTSGGYEQYF. As DNA, the CDR3 is TGTGCCAGCAGCTTGACTAGCGGGGGGTACGAGCAGTACTTC.

CDR3 DNA: TGTGCCAGCAGACTTACAGGGGGAGTCGCTTTCTTT. Encoded protein: CASRLTGGVAFF. The chain combines TRBV5-8 with TRBJ1-1, with 8 bases matching TRBD1. The CDR3 sequence is 12 residues long. V lost 5 bases, J lost 11 bases, and 8 bases stayed unmatched. The germline V gene has CDR1 SGHTS and CDR2 YDEGEE.

This chain uses TRBV4-3 with TRBJ2-7; 9 bases agree with TRBD2. The germline gives CDR1 LGHNA, CDR2 YSLEER. There are 16 residues in the CDR3. J gave up 1 base and V 0 bases, and 4 bases lay outside the gene matches. CDR3 sequence: CASSQEFAGGSYEQYF. As DNA, the CDR3 is TGCGCCAGCAGCCAAGAATTCGCGGGAGGGTCCTACGAGCAGTACTTC.

The chain recombines TRBV10-3 with TRBJ1-3; the D gene is possibly TRBD1 (5 bases). Trimming left V 6 bases short and J 0 bases short, with 12 bases between. The CDR3 is made up of 15 amino acids. CDR1 is ENHRY and CDR2 is SYGVKD in the germline V gene. The CDR3 spells CAIRPGGTSGNTIYF. Here the CDR3 DNA reads TGTGCCATCAGACCCGGGGGAACCTCTGGAAACACCATATATTTT.